This TCR beta chain was documented in a study of OX40 agonist ivuxolimab in advanced cancers. At the level of the study: In this cohort, patients received ivuxolimab, an agonistic anti-OX40 (CD134) antibody.

This CDR3 is 14 amino acids long. The germline gives CDR1 MDHEN, CDR2 SYDVKM. J lost 8 bases, V lost 8 bases, and 9 bases had no gene match. Using immunoSEQ multiplex PCR, the repertoire was profiled, and TCRdb retains in-frame clones only, with some absent. The data contain some 79,000 clones, 88% of them singletons. The chain recombines TRBV28 with TRBJ1-1; 12 bases map to TRBD1. The receptor was isolated from an adult with an advanced solid tumor such as melanoma, head and neck, liver or kidney cancer. This material consisted of CD4+ or CD8+ T cells sorted from blood, taken in a trial of the OX40 agonist ivuxolimab. Here the CDR3 DNA reads TGTGCCAGCTACGCCGGGACAGGGGGCAGGGAAGCTTTCTTT. Protein product: CASYAGTGGREAFF.